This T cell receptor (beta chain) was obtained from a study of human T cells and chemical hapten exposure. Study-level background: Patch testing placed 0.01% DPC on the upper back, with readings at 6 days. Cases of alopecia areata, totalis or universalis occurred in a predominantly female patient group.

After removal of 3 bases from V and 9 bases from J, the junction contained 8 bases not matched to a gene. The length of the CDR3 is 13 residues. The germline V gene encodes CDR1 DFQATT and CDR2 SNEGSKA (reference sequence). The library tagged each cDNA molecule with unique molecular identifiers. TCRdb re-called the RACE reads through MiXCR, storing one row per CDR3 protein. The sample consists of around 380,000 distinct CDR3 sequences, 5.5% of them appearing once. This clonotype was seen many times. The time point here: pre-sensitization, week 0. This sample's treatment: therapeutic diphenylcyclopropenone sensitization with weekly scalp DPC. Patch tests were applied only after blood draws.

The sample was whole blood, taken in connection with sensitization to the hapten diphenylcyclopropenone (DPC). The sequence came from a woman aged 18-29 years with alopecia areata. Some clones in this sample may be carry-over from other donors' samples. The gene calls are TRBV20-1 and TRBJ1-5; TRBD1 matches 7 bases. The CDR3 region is CSARHRGKWPQHF. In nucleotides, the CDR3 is TGCAGTGCTAGGCACAGGGGAAAATGGCCCCAGCATTTT.